This T cell receptor (beta chain) originates from a study of blood T cell repertoires in COVID-19. Study-wide background: Samples representing acute and convalescent COVID-19 were sourced from the United States, Italy and Spain. The cDNA or gDNA used as material had been derived from T cells, B-cell-depleted T cells, or PBMCs.

The authors' processing: Reference gene primers were amplified, and this amplification served to estimate nucleated cell counts. Some clones are missing from TCRdb's copy, which holds only in-frame ones; the method was immunoSEQ multiplex PCR. The D gene and trimming were derived from the DNA, and the V and J assignments and clone size from that table. The sample holds approximately 250,000 clones, 85% seen once. The ends were cut back, 1 base at V and 4 bases at J, with 14 bases in the middle. In germline, CDR1 is MDHEN, CDR2 SYDVKM. The CDR3 contains 16 residues. The specimen sequenced was peripheral blood. This TCR was sampled from an older woman with active or convalescent COVID-19. V and J are TRBV28 and TRBJ1-5; tentative D call: TRBD1 (6 bases). The DNA for the CDR3 is TGTGCCAGCAGTTTATCGTTAGGGCAGGGGAATCAGCCCCAGCATTTT. Translated: CASSLSLGQGNQPQHF.